Listed here is a single T cell receptor beta chain. Its antigen is undetermined. Profiled with immunoSEQ multiplex PCR; TCRdb holds only in-frame clones, not every one. The sample consists of hundreds of thousands of clones, 85% to 95% of them appearing once. This record comes from a study of shared clonotypes between healthy human individuals. In the naive CD8 group, cells lacked CD45RO and were positively selected for CCR7, so terminally differentiated effector memory CD45RA+ cells were left out. Nashville, Tennessee was home to all donors, each a Caucasian adult. Study-wide results and caveats: Shared clonotypes across all four donors exceeded non-shared ones in generation probability.

The germline V gene has CDR1 SGHVS and CDR2 FQNEAQ. The CDR3 covers 15 residues. Trimming shortened V by 5 bases and J by 0 bases, and 13 bases separated the two germline ends. This TCR was recovered from a woman aged 30 to 39 in good health. Sequences were obtained from naive CD8+ T cells sorted from blood. This chain links TRBV7-8 with TRBJ1-1; D gene ambiguous. The DNA for the CDR3 is TGTGCCAGCAGCCCCACCCGACACCTGAACACTGAAGCTTTCTTT. Translated: CASSPTRHLNTEAFF.